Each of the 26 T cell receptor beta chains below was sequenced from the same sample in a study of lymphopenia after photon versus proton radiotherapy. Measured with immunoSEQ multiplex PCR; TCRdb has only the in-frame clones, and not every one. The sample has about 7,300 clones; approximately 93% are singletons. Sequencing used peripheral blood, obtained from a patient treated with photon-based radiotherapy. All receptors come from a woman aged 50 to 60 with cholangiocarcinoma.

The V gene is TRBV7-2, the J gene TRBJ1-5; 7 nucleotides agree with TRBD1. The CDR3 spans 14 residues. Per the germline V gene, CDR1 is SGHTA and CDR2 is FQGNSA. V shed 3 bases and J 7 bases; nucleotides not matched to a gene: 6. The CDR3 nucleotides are TGTGCCAGCAGCTTCCAGGGGGGGACACAGCCCCAGCATTTT. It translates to CASSFQGGTQPQHF.

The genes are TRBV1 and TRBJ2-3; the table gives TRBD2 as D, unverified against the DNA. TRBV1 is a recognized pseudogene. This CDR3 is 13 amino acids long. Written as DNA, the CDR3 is TGCACCAGCAGCCCTAGCTGGATAGATACGCAGTATTTT. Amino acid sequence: CTSSPSWIDTQYF.

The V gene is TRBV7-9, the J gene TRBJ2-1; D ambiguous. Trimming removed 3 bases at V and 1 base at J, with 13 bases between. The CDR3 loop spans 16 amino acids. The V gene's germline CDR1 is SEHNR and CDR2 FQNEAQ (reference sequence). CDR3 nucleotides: TGTGCCAGCAGCTTGGTCCTGTCACATTCCTACAATGAGCAGTTCTTC. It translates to CASSLVLSHSYNEQFF.

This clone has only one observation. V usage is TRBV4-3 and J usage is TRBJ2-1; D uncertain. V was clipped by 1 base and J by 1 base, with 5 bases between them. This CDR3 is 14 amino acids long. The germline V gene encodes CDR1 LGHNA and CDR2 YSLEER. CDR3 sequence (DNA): TGCGCCAGCAGCCAAGGGATATCCTACAATGAGCAGTTCTTC. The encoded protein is CASSQGISYNEQFF.

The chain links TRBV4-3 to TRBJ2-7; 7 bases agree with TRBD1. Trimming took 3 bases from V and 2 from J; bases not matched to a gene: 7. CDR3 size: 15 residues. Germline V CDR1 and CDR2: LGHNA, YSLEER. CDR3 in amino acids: CASSQRDSQAYEQYF. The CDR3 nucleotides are TGCGCCAGCAGCCAGAGGGACAGCCAAGCCTACGAGCAGTACTTC.

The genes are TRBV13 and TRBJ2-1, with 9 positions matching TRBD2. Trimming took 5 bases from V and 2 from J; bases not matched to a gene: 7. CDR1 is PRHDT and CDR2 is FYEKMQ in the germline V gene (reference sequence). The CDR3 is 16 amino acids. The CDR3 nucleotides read TGTGCCAGCAGCCCCTTAGCGGGGGATCCCTACAATGAGCAGTTCTTC. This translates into CASSPLAGDPYNEQFF.

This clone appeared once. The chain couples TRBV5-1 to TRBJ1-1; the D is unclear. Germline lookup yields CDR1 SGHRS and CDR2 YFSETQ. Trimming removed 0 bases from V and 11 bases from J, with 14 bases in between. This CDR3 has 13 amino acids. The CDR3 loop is CASSLAGMSVAFF. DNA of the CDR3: TGCGCCAGCAGCTTGGCTGGTATGAGCGTGGCTTTCTTT.

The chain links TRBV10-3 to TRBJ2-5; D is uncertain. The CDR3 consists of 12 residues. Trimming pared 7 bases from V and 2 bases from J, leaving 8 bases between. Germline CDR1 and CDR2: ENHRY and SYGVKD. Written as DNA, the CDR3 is TGTGCCATCAAGGACGGACAAGAGACCCAGTACTTC. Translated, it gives CAIKDGQETQYF.

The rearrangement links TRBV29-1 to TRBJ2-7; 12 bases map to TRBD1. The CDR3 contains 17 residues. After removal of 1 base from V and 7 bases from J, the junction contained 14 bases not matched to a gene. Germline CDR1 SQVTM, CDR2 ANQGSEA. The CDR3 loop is CSVEGGPRDRGLREQYF. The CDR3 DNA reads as TGCAGCGTTGAAGGGGGTCCCCGGGACAGGGGGCTGAGGGAGCAGTACTTC.

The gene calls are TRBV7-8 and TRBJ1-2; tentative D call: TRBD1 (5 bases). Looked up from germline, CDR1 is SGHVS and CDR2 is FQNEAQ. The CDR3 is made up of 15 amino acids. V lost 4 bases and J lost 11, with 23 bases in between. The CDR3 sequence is CASSSYKSGALSYTF. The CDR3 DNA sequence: TGTGCCAGCAGCTCATACAAATCTGGGGCGCTCTCATACACCTTC. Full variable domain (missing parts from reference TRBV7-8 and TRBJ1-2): GAGVSQSPRYKVAKRGQDVALRCDPISGHVSLFWYQQALGQGPEFLTYFQNEAQLDKSGLPSDRFFAERPEGSVSTLKIQRTQQEDSAVYLCASSSYKSGALSYTFGSGTRLTVV.

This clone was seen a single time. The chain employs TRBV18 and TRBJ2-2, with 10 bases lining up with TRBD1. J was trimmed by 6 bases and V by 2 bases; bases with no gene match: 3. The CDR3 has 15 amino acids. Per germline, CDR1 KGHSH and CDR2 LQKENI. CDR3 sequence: CASSPGQGVAGELFF. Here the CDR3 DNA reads TGTGCCAGCTCACCAGGACAGGGGGTCGCCGGGGAGCTGTTTTTT. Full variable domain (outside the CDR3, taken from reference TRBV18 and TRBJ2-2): NAGVMQNPRHLVRRRGQEARLRCSPMKGHSHVYWYRQLPEEGLKFMVYLQKENIIDESGMPKERFSAEFPKEGPSILRIQQVVRGDSAAYFCASSPGQGVAGELFFGEGSRLTVL.

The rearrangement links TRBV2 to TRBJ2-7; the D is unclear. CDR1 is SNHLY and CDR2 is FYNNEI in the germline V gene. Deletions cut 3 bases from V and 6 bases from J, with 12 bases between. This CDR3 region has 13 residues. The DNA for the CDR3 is TGTGCCAGCAGTGACGACACGGTCCGCGAGCAGTACTTC. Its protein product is CASSDDTVREQYF. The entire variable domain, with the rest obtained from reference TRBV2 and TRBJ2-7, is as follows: EPEVTQTPSHQVTQMGQEVILRCVPISNHLYFYWYRQILGQKVEFLVSFYNNEISEKSEIFDDQFSVERPDGSNFTLKIRSTKLEDSAMYFCASSDDTVREQYFGPGTRLTVT.

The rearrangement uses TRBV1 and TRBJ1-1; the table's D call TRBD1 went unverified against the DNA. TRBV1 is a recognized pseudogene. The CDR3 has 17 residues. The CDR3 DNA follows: TGCACCAGCAGCCACGCGCGGGACAGGGGAAGGTGGACTGAAGCTTTCTTT. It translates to CTSSHARDRGRWTEAFF.

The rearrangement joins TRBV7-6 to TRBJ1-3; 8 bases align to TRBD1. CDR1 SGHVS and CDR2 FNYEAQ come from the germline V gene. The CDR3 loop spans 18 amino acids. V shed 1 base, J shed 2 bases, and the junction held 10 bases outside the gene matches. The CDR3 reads CASSLELSGGSAGNTIYF. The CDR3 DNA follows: TGTGCCAGCAGCTTAGAGTTATCAGGGGGCAGTGCTGGAAACACCATATATTTT.

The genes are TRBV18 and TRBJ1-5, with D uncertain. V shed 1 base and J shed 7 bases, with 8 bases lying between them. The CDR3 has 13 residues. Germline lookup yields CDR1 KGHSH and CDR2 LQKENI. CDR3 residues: CASSPLPVQPQHF. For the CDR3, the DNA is TGTGCCAGCTCACCACTCCCAGTCCAGCCCCAGCATTTT.

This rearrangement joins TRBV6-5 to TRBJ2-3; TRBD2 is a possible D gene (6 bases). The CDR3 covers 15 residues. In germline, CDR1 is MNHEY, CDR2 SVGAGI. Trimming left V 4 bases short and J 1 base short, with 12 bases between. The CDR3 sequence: CASSSLAARTDTQYF. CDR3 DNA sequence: TGTGCCAGCAGTTCATTAGCGGCCCGCACAGATACGCAGTATTTT.

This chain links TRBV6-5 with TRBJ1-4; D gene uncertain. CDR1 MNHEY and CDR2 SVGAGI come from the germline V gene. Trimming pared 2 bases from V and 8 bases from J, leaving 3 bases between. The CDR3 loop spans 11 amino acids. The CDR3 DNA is TGTGCCAGCAGTTACGTGGAAAAACTGTTTTTT. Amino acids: CASSYVEKLFF.

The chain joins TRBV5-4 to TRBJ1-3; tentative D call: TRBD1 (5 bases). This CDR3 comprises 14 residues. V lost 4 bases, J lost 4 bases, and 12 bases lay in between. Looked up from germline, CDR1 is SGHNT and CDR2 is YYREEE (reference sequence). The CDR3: CASSPSGAGNTIYF. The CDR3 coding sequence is TGTGCCAGCAGCCCGTCCGGGGCAGGAAACACCATATATTTT.

The CDR3 DNA reads TGCAGTGCTAGAAGGGATGGCTACACCTTC. Translation: CSARRDGYTF. The chain links TRBV20-1 to TRBJ1-2; D remains unclear. V lost 2 bases and J 6 bases, leaving 4 bases between the germline ends. In germline, CDR1 is DFQATT, CDR2 SNEGSKA (reference sequence). This CDR3 region has 10 residues.

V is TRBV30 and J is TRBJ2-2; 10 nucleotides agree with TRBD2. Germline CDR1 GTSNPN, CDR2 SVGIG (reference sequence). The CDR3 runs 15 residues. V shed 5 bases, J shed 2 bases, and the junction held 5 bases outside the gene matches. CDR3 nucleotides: TGTGCCTGGCATACTAGCGGGGACAACACCGGGGAGCTGTTTTTT. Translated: CAWHTSGDNTGELFF.

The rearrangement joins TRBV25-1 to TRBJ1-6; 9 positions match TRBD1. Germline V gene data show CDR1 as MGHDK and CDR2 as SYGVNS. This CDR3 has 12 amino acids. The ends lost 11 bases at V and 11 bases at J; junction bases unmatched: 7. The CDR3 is CASRTGVAPLHF. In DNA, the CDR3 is TGTGCCTCACGGACAGGGGTAGCACCCCTCCACTTT.

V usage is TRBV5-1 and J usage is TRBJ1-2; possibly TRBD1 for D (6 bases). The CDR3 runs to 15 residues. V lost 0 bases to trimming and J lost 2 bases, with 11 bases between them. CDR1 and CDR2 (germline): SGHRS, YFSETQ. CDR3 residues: CASSLAGVLNYGYTF. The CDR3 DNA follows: TGCGCCAGCAGCTTGGCAGGGGTCCTGAACTATGGCTACACCTTC.

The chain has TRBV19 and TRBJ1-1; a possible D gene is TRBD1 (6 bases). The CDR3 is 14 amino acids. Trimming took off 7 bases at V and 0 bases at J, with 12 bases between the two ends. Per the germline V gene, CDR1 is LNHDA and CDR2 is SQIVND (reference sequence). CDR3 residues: CASNLGQMNTEAFF. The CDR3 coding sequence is TGTGCCAGTAATCTCGGACAGATGAACACTGAAGCTTTCTTT.

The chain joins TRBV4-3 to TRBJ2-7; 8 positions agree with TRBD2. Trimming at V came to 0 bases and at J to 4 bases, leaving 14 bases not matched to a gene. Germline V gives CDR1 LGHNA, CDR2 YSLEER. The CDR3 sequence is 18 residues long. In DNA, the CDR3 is TGCGCCAGCAGCCAAGAGCCGAGGACTAGCTGGGGGGGATACGAGCAGTACTTC. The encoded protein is CASSQEPRTSWGGYEQYF.

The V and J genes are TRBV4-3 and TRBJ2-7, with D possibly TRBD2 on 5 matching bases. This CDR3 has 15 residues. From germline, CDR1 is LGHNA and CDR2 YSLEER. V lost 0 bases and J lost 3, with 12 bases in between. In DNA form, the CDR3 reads TGCGCCAGCAGCCAAGATCACGCGGGCAGCTACGAGCAGTACTTC. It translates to CASSQDHAGSYEQYF.

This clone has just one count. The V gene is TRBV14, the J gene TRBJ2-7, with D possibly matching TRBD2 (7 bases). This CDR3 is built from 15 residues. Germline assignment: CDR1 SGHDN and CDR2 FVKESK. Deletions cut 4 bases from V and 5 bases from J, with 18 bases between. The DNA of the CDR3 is TGTGCCAGCAGCCCCGGGGGGCAGGGACGCAACGAGCAGTACTTC. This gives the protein CASSPGGQGRNEQYF.